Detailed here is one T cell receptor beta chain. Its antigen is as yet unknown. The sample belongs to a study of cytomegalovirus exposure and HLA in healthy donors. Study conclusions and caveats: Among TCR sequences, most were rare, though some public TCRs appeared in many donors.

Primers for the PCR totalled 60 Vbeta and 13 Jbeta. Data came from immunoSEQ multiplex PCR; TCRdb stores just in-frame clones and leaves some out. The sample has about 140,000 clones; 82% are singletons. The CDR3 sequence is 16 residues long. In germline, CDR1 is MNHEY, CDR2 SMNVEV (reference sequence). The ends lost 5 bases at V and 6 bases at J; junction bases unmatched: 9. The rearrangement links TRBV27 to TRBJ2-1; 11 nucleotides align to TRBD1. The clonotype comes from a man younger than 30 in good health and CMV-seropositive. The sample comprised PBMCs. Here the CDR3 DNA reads TGTGCCAGCAGTGTCCGGACAGGGGGCGCCGGCAATGAGCAGTTCTTC. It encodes CASSVRTGGAGNEQFF.